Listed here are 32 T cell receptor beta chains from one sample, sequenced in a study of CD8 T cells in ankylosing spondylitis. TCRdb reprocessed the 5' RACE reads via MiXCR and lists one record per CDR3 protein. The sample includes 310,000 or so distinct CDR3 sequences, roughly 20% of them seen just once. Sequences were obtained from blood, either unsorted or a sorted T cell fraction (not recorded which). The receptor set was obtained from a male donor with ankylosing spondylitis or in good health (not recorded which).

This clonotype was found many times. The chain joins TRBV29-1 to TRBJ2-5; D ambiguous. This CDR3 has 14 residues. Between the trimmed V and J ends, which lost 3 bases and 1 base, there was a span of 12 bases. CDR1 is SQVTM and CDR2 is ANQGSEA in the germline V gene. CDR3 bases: TGCAGCGTTGAGAAGGAGAATCTCCAAGAGACCCAGTACTTC. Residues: CSVEKENLQETQYF.

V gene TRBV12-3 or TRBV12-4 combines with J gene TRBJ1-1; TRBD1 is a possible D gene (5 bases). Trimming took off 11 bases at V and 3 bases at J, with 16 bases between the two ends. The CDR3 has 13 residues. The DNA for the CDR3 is TGTGCCGGGGACGTGGAGGGCTACACTGAAGCTTTCTTT. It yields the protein CAGDVEGYTEAFF.

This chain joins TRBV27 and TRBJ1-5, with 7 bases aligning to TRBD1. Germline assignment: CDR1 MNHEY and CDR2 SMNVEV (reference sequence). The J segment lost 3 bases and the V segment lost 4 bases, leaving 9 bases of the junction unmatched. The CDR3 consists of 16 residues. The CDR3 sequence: CASSSRAGGDNQPQHF. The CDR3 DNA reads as TGTGCCAGCAGTTCTCGGGCAGGGGGAGACAATCAGCCCCAGCATTTT.

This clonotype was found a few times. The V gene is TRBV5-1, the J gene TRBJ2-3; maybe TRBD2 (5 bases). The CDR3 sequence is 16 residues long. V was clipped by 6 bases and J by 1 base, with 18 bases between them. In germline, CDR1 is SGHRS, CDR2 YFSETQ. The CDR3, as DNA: TGCGCCAGCACCCTTGCACTGGACTGGGGCACAGATACGCAGTATTTT. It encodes CASTLALDWGTDTQYF.

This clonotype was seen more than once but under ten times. The CDR3 DNA reads TGTGCCAGCAGAAGACAGGGACTTAGCTATGGCTACACCTTC. Protein sequence: CASRRQGLSYGYTF. This sequence joins TRBV12-3 or TRBV12-4 and TRBJ1-2, with TRBD1 identical over 7 bases. J lost 4 bases, V lost 6 bases, and 8 bases had no gene match. The CDR3 is 14 amino acids.

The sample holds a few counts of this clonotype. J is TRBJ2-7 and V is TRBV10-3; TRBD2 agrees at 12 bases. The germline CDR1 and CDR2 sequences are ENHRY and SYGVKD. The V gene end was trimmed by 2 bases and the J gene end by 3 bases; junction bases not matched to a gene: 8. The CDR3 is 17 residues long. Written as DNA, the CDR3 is TGTGCCATCAGTGAGGGACTAGCGGGAAAGTCCCACTACGAGCAGTACGTC. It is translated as CAISEGLAGKSHYEQYV.

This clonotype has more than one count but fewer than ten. The CDR3 DNA reads TGTGCCAGCAGTTTACGACAGGGTACGCAGTATTTT. This gives the protein CASSLRQGTQYF. The chain combines TRBV12-3 or TRBV12-4 with TRBJ2-3; 7 bases agree with TRBD1. The CDR3 is 12 residues long. After removal of 2 bases from V and 8 bases from J, the junction contained 1 base not matched to a gene.

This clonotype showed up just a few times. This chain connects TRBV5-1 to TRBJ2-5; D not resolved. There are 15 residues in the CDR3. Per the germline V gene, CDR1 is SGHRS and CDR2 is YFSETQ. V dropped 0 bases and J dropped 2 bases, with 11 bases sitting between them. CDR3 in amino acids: CASSLGQNDQETQYF. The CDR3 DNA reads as TGCGCCAGCAGCTTGGGGCAGAACGATCAAGAGACCCAGTACTTC.

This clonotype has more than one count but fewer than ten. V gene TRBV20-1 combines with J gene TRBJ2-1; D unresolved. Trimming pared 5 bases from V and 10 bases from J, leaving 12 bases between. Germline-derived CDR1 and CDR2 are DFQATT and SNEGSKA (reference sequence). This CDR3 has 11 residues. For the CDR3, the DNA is TGCAGTGCTGGGGAAAGAGAGGAGCAGTTCTTC. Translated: CSAGEREEQFF.

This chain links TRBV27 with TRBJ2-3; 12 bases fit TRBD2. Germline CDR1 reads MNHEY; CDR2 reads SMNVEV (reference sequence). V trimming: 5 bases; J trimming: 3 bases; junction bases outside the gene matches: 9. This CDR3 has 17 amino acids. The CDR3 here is CASSRLAGDPGTDTQYF. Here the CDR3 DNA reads TGTGCCAGCAGTAGACTAGCGGGAGACCCGGGGACAGATACGCAGTATTTT.

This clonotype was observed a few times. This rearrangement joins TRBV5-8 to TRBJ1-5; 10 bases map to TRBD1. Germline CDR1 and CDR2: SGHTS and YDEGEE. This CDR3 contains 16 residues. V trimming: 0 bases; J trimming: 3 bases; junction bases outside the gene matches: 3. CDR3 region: CASSLADRGHNQPQHF. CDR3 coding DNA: TGTGCCAGCAGCTTGGCTGACAGGGGGCACAATCAGCCCCAGCATTTT.

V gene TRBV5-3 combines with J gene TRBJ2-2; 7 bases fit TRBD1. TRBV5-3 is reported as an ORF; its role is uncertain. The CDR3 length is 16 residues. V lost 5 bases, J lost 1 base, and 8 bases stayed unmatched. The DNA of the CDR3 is TGTGCCAGAAGGCTCGTGACAGGGAAGAACACCGGGGAGCTGTTTTTT. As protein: CARRLVTGKNTGELFF.

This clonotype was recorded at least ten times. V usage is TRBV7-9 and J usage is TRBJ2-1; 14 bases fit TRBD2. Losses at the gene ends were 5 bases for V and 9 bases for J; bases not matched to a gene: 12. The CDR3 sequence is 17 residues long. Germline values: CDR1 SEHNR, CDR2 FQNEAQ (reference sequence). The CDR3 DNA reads TGTGCCAGCAGCGCCCGACTAGCGGGAGGGCTGAGGGGTGAGCAGTTCTTC. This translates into CASSARLAGGLRGEQFF.

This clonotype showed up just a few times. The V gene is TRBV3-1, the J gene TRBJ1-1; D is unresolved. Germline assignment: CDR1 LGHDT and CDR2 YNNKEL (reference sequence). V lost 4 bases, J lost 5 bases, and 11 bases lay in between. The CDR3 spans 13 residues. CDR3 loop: CASSPPHRTEAFF. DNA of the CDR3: TGTGCCAGCAGCCCCCCGCACAGAACTGAAGCTTTCTTT.

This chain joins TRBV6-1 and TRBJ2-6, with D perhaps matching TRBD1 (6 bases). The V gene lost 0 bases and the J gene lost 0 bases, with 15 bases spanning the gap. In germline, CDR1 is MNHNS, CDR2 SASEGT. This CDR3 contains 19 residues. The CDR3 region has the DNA TGTGCCAGCAGTGAAGCGGGACGGGACACCTTCTCTGGGGCCAACGTCCTGACTTTC. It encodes CASSEAGRDTFSGANVLTF.

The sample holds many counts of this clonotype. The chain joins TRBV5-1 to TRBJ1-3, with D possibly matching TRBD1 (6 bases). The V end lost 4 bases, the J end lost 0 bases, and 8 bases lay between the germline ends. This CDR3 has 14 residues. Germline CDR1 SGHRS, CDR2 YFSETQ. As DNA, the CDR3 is TGCGCCAGCAGCCCGACAGGCTCTGGAAACACCATATATTTT. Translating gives CASSPTGSGNTIYF.

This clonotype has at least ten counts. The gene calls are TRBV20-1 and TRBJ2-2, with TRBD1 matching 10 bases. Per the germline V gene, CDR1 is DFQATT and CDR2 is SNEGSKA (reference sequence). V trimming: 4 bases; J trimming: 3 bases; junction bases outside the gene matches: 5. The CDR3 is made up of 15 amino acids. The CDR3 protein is CSAKTGTGDTGELFF. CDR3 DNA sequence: TGCAGTGCTAAAACCGGGACAGGGGACACCGGGGAGCTGTTTTTT.

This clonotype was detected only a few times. DNA for the CDR3: TGTGCCAGCGAGACAGGGGAATTTTACAATGAGCAGTTCTTC. Translating it yields CASETGEFYNEQFF. V usage is TRBV2 and J usage is TRBJ2-1; TRBD1 matches at 8 bases. This CDR3 comprises 14 residues. J lost 4 bases, V lost 8 bases, and 7 bases had no gene match. In germline, CDR1 is SNHLY, CDR2 FYNNEI. Full variable domain (outside the CDR3, taken from reference TRBV2 and TRBJ2-1): EPEVTQTPSHQVTQMGQEVILRCVPISNHLYFYWYRQILGQKVEFLVSFYNNEISEKSEIFDDQFSVERPDGSNFTLKIRSTKLEDSAMYFCASETGEFYNEQFFGPGTRLTVL.

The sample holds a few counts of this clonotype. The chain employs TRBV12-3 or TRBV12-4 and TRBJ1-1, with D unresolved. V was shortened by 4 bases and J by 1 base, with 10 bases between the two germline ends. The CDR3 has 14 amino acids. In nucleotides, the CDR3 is TGTGCCAGCAGTTATCCATCTAGGAACACTGAAGCTTTCTTT. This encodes CASSYPSRNTEAFF.

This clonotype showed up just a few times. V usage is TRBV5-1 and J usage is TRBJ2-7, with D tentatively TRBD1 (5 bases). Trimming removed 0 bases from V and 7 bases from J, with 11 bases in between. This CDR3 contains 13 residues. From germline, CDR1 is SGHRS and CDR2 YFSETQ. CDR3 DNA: TGCGCCAGCAGCTTGGAAGGGGTTGGGGAGCAGTACGTC. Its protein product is CASSLEGVGEQYV.

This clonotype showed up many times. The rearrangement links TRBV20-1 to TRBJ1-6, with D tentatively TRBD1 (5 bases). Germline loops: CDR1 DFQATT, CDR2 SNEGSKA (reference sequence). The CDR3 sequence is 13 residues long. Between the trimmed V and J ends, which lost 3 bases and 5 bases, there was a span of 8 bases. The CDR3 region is CSARGEDNSPLHF. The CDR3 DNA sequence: TGCAGTGCTAGGGGGGAGGATAATTCACCCCTCCACTTT.

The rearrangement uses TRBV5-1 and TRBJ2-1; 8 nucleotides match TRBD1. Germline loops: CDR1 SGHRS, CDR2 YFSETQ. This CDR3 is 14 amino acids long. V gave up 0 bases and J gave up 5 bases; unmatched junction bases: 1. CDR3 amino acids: CASSLGDRNNEQFF. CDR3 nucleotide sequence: TGCGCCAGCAGCTTGGGGGACAGGAACAATGAGCAGTTCTTC.

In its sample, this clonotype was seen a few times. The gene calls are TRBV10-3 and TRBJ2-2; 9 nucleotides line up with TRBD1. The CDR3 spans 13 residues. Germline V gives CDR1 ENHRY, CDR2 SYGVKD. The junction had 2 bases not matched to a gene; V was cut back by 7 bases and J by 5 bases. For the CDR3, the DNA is TGTGCCATCAAGGGACAGGGAACCGGGGAGCTGTTTTTT. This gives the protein CAIKGQGTGELFF.

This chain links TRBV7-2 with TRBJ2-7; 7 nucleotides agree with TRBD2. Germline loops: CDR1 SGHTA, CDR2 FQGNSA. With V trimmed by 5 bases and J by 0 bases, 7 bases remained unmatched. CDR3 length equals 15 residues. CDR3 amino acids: CASSATSWSSYEQYV. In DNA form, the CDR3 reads TGTGCCAGCAGCGCGACTAGCTGGAGCTCCTACGAGCAGTACGTC.

CDR3 nucleotide sequence: TGCAGTGCTAGGAGGGCAGATAATCAGCCCCAGCATTTT. Translated, it gives CSARRADNQPQHF. The V call is TRBV20-1, the J call TRBJ1-5; no firm D call. V was pared by 3 bases and J by 4 bases, with 10 bases between. The CDR3 runs 13 residues. CDR1 and CDR2 from the germline V gene are DFQATT and SNEGSKA (reference sequence).

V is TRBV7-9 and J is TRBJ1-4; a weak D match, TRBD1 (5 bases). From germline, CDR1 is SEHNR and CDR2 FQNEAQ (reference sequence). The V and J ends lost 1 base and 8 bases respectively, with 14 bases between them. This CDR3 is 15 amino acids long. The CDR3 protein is CASSLELQEGEKLFF. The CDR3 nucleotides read TGTGCCAGCAGCTTAGAGTTACAGGAAGGGGAAAAACTGTTTTTT. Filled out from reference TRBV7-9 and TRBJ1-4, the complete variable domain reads DTGVSQNPRHKITKRGQNVTFRCDPISEHNRLYWYRQTLGQGPEFLTYFQNEAQLEKSRLLSDRFSAERPKGSFSTLEIQRTEQGDSAMYLCASSLELQEGEKLFFGSGTQLSVL.

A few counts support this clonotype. This CDR3 is CASSYVSEGYEQYV. DNA of the CDR3: TGTGCCAGCAGTTACGTCAGTGAAGGCTACGAGCAGTACGTC. V and J are TRBV6-2 or TRBV6-3 and TRBJ2-7; the D is unclear. V was cut by 2 bases and J by 3 bases, with 11 bases left in between. Germline V gives CDR1 MNHEY, CDR2 SVGEGT. The CDR3 is 14 amino acids.

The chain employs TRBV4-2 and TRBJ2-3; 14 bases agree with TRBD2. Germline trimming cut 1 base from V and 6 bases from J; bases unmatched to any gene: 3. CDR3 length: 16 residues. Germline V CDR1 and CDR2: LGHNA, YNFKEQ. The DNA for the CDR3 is TGTGCCAGCAGCCAAGTGACTAGCGGGGGGGCGGATACGCAGTATTTT. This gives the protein CASSQVTSGGADTQYF.

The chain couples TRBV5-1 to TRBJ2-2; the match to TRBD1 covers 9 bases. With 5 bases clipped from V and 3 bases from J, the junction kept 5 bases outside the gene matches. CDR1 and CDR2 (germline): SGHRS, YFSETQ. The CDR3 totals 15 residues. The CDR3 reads CASRRGQGHTGELFF. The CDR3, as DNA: TGCGCCAGCAGGAGGGGACAGGGCCACACCGGGGAGCTGTTTTTT.

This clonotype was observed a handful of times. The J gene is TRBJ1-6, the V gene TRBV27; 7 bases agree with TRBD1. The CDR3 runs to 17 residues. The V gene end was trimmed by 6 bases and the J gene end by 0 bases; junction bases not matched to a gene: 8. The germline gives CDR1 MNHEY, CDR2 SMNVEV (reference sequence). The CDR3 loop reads CASSALQGSSYNSPLHF. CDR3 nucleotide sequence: TGTGCCAGCAGCGCCTTACAGGGGAGCTCCTATAATTCACCCCTCCACTTT.

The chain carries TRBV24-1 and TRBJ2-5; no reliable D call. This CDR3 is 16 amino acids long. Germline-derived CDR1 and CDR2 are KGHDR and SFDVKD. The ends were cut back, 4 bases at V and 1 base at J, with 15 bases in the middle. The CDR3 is CATSDAPPGTQETQYF. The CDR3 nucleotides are TGTGCCACCAGTGACGCGCCCCCAGGAACCCAAGAGACCCAGTACTTC.

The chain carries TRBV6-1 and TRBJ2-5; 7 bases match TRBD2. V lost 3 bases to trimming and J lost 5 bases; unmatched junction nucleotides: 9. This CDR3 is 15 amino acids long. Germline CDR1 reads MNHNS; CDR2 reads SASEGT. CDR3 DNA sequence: TGTGCCAGCAGTGAGCTACACCGGGACTACGAGACCCAGTACTTC. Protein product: CASSELHRDYETQYF.